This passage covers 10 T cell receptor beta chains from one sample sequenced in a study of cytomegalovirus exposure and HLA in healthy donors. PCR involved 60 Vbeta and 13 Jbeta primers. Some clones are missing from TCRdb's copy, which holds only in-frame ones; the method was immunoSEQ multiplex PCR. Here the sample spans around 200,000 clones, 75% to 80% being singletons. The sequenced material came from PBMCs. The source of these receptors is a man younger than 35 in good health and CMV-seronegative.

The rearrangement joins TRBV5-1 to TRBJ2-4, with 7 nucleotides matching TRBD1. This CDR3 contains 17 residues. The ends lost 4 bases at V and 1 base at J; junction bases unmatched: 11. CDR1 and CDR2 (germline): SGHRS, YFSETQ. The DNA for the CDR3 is TGCGCCAGCAGCCTAAGAGAACAGGGGTCGGCCAAAAACATTCAGTACTTC. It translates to CASSLREQGSAKNIQYF.

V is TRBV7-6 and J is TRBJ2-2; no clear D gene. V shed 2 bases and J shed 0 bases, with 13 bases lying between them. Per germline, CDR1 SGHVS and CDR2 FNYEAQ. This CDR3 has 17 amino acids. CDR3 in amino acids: CASSLRTAKANTGELFF. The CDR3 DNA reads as TGTGCCAGCAGCTTAAGAACAGCTAAAGCGAACACCGGGGAGCTGTTTTTT.

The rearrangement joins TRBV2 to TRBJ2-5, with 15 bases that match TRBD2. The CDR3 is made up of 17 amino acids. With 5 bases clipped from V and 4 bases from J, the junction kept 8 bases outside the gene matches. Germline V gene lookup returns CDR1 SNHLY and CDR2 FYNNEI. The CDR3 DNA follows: TGTGCCAGCAGTACTCCATGGACTAGCGGGGGGGCAGAGACCCAGTACTTC. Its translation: CASSTPWTSGGAETQYF.

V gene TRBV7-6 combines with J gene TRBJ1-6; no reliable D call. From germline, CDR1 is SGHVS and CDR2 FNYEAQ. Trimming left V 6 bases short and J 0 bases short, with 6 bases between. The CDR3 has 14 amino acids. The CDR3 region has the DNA TGTGCCAGCAGACCTAGCTCCTATAATTCACCCCTCCACTTT. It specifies CASRPSSYNSPLHF.

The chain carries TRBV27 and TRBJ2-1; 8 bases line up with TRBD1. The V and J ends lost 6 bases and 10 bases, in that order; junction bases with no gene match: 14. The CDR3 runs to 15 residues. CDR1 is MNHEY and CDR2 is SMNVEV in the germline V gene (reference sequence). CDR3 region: CASSSGTGHILEQFF. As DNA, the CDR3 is TGTGCCAGCAGCTCCGGGACAGGTCATATCTTAGAGCAGTTCTTC.

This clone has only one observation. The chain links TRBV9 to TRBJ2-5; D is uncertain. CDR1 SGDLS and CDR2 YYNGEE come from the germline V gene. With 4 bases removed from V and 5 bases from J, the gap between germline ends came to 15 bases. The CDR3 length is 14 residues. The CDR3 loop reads CASSRDEVLETQYF. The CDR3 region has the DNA TGTGCCAGCAGCCGAGATGAGGTTTTGGAGACCCAGTACTTC.

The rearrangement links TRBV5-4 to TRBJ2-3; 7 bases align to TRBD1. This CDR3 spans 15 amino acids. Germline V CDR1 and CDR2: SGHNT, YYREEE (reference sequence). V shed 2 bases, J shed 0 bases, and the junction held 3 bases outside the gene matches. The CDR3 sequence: CASSLQGFSTDTQYF. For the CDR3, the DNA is TGTGCCAGCAGCTTACAGGGGTTCAGCACAGATACGCAGTATTTT.

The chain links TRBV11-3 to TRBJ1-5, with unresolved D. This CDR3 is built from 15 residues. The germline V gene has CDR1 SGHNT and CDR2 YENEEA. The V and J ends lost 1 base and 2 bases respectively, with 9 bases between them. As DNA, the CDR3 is TGTGCCAGCAGCTTAGCCAGTAAAGGCAATCAGCCCCAGCATTTT. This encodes CASSLASKGNQPQHF.

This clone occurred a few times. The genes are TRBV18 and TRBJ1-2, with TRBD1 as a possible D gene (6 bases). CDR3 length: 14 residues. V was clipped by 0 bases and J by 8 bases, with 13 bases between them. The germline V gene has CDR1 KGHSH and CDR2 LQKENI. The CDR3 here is CASSPPAGAVGYTF. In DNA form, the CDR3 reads TGTGCCAGCTCACCACCGGCAGGGGCTGTCGGCTACACCTTC.

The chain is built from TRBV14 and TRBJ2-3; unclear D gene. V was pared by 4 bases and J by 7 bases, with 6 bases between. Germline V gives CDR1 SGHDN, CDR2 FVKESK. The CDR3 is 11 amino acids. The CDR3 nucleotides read TGTGCCAGCAGCCTACTTAATACGCAGTATTTT. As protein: CASSLLNTQYF.